Each of the 19 T cell receptor beta chains below was sequenced from the same sample in a study of shared clonotypes between healthy human individuals. Profiled with immunoSEQ multiplex PCR; TCRdb holds only in-frame clones, not every one. The table lists around 1,100,000 clones, 70% to 80% of them singletons. Specimen: memory CD4+ T cells from PBMCs. Indicated subset: CD45RA-negative fraction. Every receptor here comes from a man aged 18-30 years in good health. Some clones in this sample may be carry-over from other donors' samples.

This clone was observed many times. Other nucleotide sequences in the sample specify the same CDR3. The rearrangement joins TRBV27 to TRBJ1-2; tentatively, D is TRBD1 (5 bases). CDR3 length: 14 amino acids. Per germline, CDR1 MNHEY and CDR2 SMNVEV (reference sequence). The V end was cut by 2 bases, the J end by 8 bases, with 15 bases between. The CDR3 sequence: CASSLTGTRGGYTF. The CDR3 bases are TGTGCCAGCAGTTTAACCGGGACCCGGGGCGGCTACACCTTC.

This clone has more than one count but fewer than ten. The chain uses TRBV30 and TRBJ1-1; 8 positions agree with TRBD1. Germline assignment: CDR1 GTSNPN and CDR2 SVGIG (reference sequence). The CDR3 totals 13 residues. The ends lost 4 bases at V and 6 bases at J; junction bases unmatched: 7. The DNA for the CDR3 is TGTGCCTGGAACGGACAGGGTTGGGCTGAAGCTTTCTTT. Its protein product is CAWNGQGWAEAFF.

The chain combines TRBV2 with TRBJ1-2; D unresolved. The length of the CDR3 is 13 residues. V was shortened by 2 bases and J by 4 bases, with 8 bases between the two germline ends. Germline-derived CDR1 and CDR2 are SNHLY and FYNNEI. CDR3 loop: CASSEYPAYGYTF. CDR3 nucleotides: TGTGCCAGCAGTGAATACCCAGCCTATGGCTACACCTTC.

This clone is a singleton in its sample. The CDR3 spells CASRYRGGISEAFF. The CDR3 nucleotides are TGTGCCAGCAGATACAGGGGGGGAATCTCTGAAGCTTTCTTT. This chain links TRBV6-4 with TRBJ1-1; TRBD1 matches 8 bases. CDR3 length equals 14 residues. Trimming at V came to 6 bases and at J to 6 bases, leaving 9 bases not matched to a gene. The germline V gene has CDR1 MRHNA and CDR2 SNTAGT.

With regard to this clone: Other DNA sequences from this sample encode an identical CDR3 as well. V gene TRBV2 combines with J gene TRBJ1-1, with 7 bases lining up with TRBD1. This CDR3 region has 14 residues. V lost 6 bases, J lost 1 base, and 5 bases stayed unmatched. Germline CDR1 and CDR2: SNHLY and FYNNEI. This CDR3 reads CASRARTGNTEAFF. The CDR3 DNA sequence: TGTGCCAGCAGGGCCAGGACAGGGAACACTGAAGCTTTCTTT.

This chain joins TRBV6-5 and TRBJ1-5; the D is unclear. Per the germline V gene, CDR1 is MNHEY and CDR2 is SVGAGI. Trimming pared 6 bases from V and 5 bases from J, leaving 14 bases between. The CDR3 runs to 14 residues. This chain's CDR3 is CASSLLGEDQPQHF. CDR3 sequence (DNA): TGTGCCAGCAGCCTCCTGGGAGAGGATCAGCCCCAGCATTTT.

The genes are TRBV10-3 and TRBJ2-5; 8 bases match TRBD1. The CDR3 contains 16 residues. CDR1 ENHRY and CDR2 SYGVKD come from the germline V gene. V gave up 2 bases and J gave up 4 bases; unmatched junction bases: 9. CDR3 DNA sequence: TGTGCCATCAGTGAGGGCGGGCAGGGGGCCGGAGAGACCCAGTACTTC. Its protein product is CAISEGGQGAGETQYF.

This chain joins TRBV9 and TRBJ2-1; no firm D call. The CDR3 loop spans 12 amino acids. CDR1 is SGDLS and CDR2 is YYNGEE in the germline V gene. Between the trimmed V and J ends, which lost 0 bases and 8 bases, there was a span of 6 bases. For the CDR3, the DNA is TGTGCCAGCAGCGTAGTCGACCATGAGCAGTTCTTC. This translates into CASSVVDHEQFF.

The V and J genes are TRBV5-1 and TRBJ2-3, with TRBD2 matching over 9 bases. The CDR3 runs to 16 residues. Germline loops: CDR1 SGHRS, CDR2 YFSETQ. Trimming removed 4 bases from V and 2 bases from J; junction bases left unmatched: 8. This chain's CDR3 is CASSPDPSGITDTQYF. The CDR3 DNA reads TGCGCCAGCAGCCCCGATCCTAGCGGGATCACAGATACGCAGTATTTT.

This chain joins TRBV7-2 and TRBJ1-2; possible D gene TRBD1, 6 bases. Germline lookup yields CDR1 SGHTA and CDR2 FQGNSA. The length of the CDR3 is 15 residues. V was shortened by 3 bases and J by 8 bases, with 19 bases between the two germline ends. CDR3 DNA sequence: TGTGCCAGCAGCTTTCCCGGTAGGGGGGGTGAAGGCTACACCTTC. It yields the protein CASSFPGRGGEGYTF.

This chain links TRBV19 with TRBJ1-5; maybe TRBD1 (5 bases). The CDR3 is made up of 16 amino acids. The germline V gene encodes CDR1 LNHDA and CDR2 SQIVND (reference sequence). V was shortened by 3 bases and J by 5 bases, with 17 bases between the two germline ends. The CDR3 reads CASSIWAGRNDQPQHF. The CDR3 DNA follows: TGTGCCAGTAGTATTTGGGCAGGGAGAAATGATCAGCCCCAGCATTTT.

The V gene is TRBV6-4, the J gene TRBJ2-1, with 13 positions matching TRBD2. V shed 6 bases and J 8 bases; nucleotides not matched to a gene: 4. The germline CDR1 and CDR2 sequences are MRHNA and SNTAGT. The length of the CDR3 is 14 residues. The chain's CDR3 is CASSRLAGGYEQFF. CDR3 nucleotide sequence: TGTGCCAGCAGCCGACTAGCGGGAGGCTATGAGCAGTTCTTC.

Worth noting for this clone: Given a much more abundant clone one base away, this may be a read error. V is TRBV4-2 and J is TRBJ2-3; D is undetermined. Germline values: CDR1 LGHNA, CDR2 YNFKEQ. The V end was cut by 0 bases, the J end by 7 bases, with 2 bases between. There are 11 residues in the CDR3. The CDR3 DNA sequence: TGTGCCAGCAGCCAAGAGAATACGCAGTATTTT. Its translation: CASSQENTQYF.

This clone was found once. This chain joins TRBV6-1 and TRBJ1-5, with D unclear. CDR1 is MNHNS and CDR2 is SASEGT in the germline V gene. Trimming pared 8 bases from V and 3 bases from J, leaving 11 bases between. There are 13 residues in the CDR3. CDR3 sequence: CASAWTLNQPQHF. Here the CDR3 DNA reads TGTGCCAGCGCATGGACCCTCAATCAGCCCCAGCATTTT.

The chain carries TRBV28 and TRBJ1-5; D not resolved. The CDR3 length is 15 residues. Per the germline V gene, CDR1 is MDHEN and CDR2 is SYDVKM. Between the trimmed V and J ends, which lost 6 bases and 0 bases, there was a span of 12 bases. The CDR3 sequence is CASRRTVYSNQPQHF. The CDR3 DNA reads as TGTGCCAGCAGGCGGACGGTTTATAGCAATCAGCCCCAGCATTTT.

Turning to this clone: Other DNA sequences in the sample encode the same CDR3. CDR3 protein: CASSLDRGSQETQYF. CDR3 in DNA: TGTGCCAGCAGCTTAGATCGCGGCAGCCAAGAGACCCAGTACTTC. The chain employs TRBV11-2 and TRBJ2-5; D remains unclear. Germline CDR1 is SGHAT and CDR2 is FQNNGV. V was cut by 0 bases and J by 1 base, with 9 bases left in between. This CDR3 contains 15 residues.

This clone was observed a handful of times. The chain is built from TRBV7-9 and TRBJ1-4; 7 bases fit TRBD1. This CDR3 contains 14 residues. J lost 10 bases, V lost 5 bases, and 10 bases had no gene match. Germline V gene lookup returns CDR1 SEHNR and CDR2 FQNEAQ (reference sequence). The CDR3 region is CASSIDREVAKLFF. The CDR3 DNA is TGTGCCAGCAGCATCGACAGGGAGGTGGCAAAACTGTTTTTT.

This chain joins TRBV5-1 and TRBJ1-2; 8 positions match TRBD1. V gave up 0 bases and J gave up 5 bases; unmatched junction bases: 9. In germline, CDR1 is SGHRS, CDR2 YFSETQ. CDR3 length: 16 amino acids. As DNA, the CDR3 is TGCGCCAGCAGCTTGGTGCAGGGGGCAACGAGATATGGCTACACCTTC. It specifies CASSLVQGATRYGYTF.

This clone was seen a handful of times. The CDR3, as DNA: TGTGCCAGCAGCCGGACCGGGCGAGGTCTTGGCTACACCTTC. Its translation is CASSRTGRGLGYTF. This chain uses TRBV28 with TRBJ1-2; unclear D gene. Per germline, CDR1 MDHEN and CDR2 SYDVKM. V lost 6 bases, J lost 7 bases, and 18 bases lay in between. This CDR3 is built from 14 residues.